The 22 T cell receptor beta chains below come from one sample, sequenced in a study of CD8+CD57+ T cells in acquired aplastic anemia. CD8+CD57+ cell expansion, shown by flow cytometry, had occurred in the patients selected for sequencing. According to the study, genomic DNA was the template for TCR beta VDJ and CDR3 profiling. From the reads, TCRdb called clonotypes with MiXCR, one entry per CDR3 protein. The sample has 180,000 or so distinct CDR3 sequences; less than 60% are singletons. The specimen sequenced was sorted CD4+, CD8+, or CD8+CD57+ T cells (not recorded which) from PBMCs. These receptors all stem from a human donor with aplastic anemia.

This clonotype was observed a single time. CDR3 residues: CASTKDSQRNYGYTF. CDR3 bases: TGTGCCAGTACCAAGGACAGCCAACGGAACTATGGCTACACCTTC. V gene TRBV19 combines with J gene TRBJ1-2; TRBD1 is a possible D gene (6 bases). Trimming cost V 7 bases and J 2 bases, with 17 bases left between them. Germline lookup yields CDR1 LNHDA and CDR2 SQIVND (reference sequence). The CDR3 spans 15 residues. The variable domain in full, with the rest retrieved from reference TRBV19 and TRBJ1-2, is DGGITQSPKYLFRKEGQNVTLSCEQNLNHDAMYWYRQDPGQGLRLIYYSQIVNDFQKGDIAEGYSVSREKKESFPLTVTSAQKNPTAFYLCASTKDSQRNYGYTFGSGTRLTVV.

This clonotype has ten or more counts. The V and J genes are TRBV11-2 and TRBJ1-6, with 7 bases lining up with TRBD1. The CDR3 covers 18 residues. J was trimmed by 4 bases and V by 11 bases; bases with no gene match: 20. Germline assignment: CDR1 SGHAT and CDR2 FQNNGV. CDR3 DNA sequence: TGTGCCTTTCCCCCCAGGGGGGACAGAGCTCTTTATAATTCACCCCTCCACTTT. It encodes CAFPPRGDRALYNSPLHF. The full variable domain, rest sourced from reference TRBV11-2 and TRBJ1-6, is EAGVAQSPRYKIIEKRQSVAFWCNPISGHATLYWYQQILGQGPKLLIQFQNNGVVDDSQLPKDRFSAERLKGVDSTLKIQPAKLEDSAVYLCAFPPRGDRALYNSPLHFGNGTRLTVT.

V gene TRBV20-1 combines with J gene TRBJ2-7, with D unclear. The CDR3 has 12 residues. The germline V and J ends were trimmed by 0 bases and 2 bases, with 5 bases remaining between them. Germline assignment: CDR1 DFQATT and CDR2 SNEGSKA (reference sequence). As DNA, the CDR3 is TGCAGTGCTAGAGAGGGAACCTACGAGCAGTACTTC. It is translated as CSAREGTYEQYF.

The genes are TRBV15 and TRBJ2-1; D ambiguous. CDR3 length: 12 amino acids. V was pared by 0 bases and J by 7 bases, with 4 bases between. The germline V gene encodes CDR1 LNHNV and CDR2 YYDKDF (reference sequence). The CDR3 is CATSRDPNEQFF. The CDR3 nucleotides read TGTGCCACCAGCAGAGATCCGAATGAGCAGTTCTTC.

The chain has TRBV11-1 and TRBJ2-1, with 8 positions matching TRBD2. Germline CDR1 SGHAT, CDR2 FQDESV (reference sequence). V was clipped by 2 bases and J by 7 bases; unmatched bases: 4. The CDR3 consists of 14 residues. The CDR3 bases are TGTGCCAGCAGCTTAAGTAGCGGGGCGAATGAGCAGTTCTTC. Residues: CASSLSSGANEQFF.

This clonotype was counted a few times. This chain links TRBV7-6 with TRBJ2-7, with D perhaps matching TRBD1 or TRBD2 (7 bases each). The CDR3 contains 13 residues. Trimming left V 5 bases short and J 4 bases short, with 12 bases between. In germline, CDR1 is SGHVS, CDR2 FNYEAQ. The CDR3, as DNA: TGTGCCAGCAGCACAGGGGAGGGGTACGAGCAGTACTTC. It yields the protein CASSTGEGYEQYF.

As for this clonotype: A much more abundant neighbour one base away suggests this may be a read error. The chain links TRBV10-3 to TRBJ1-5; no clear D gene. The CDR3 has 14 amino acids. V lost 5 bases, J lost 3 bases, and 11 bases lay in between. Germline values: CDR1 ENHRY, CDR2 SYGVKD. CDR3 in amino acids: CAISYGGDNQPQHF. The CDR3 bases are TGTGCCATCAGTTATGGAGGAGACAATCAGCCCCAGCATTTT.

This clonotype was counted a single time. The V call is TRBV15, the J call TRBJ2-1, with a possible D match to TRBD1 (6 bases). Per the germline V gene, CDR1 is LNHNV and CDR2 is YYDKDF (reference sequence). The CDR3 extends over 15 amino acids. The ends were cut back, 4 bases at V and 8 bases at J, with 18 bases in the middle. CDR3 sequence: CATSTTGFWGDEQFF. CDR3 nucleotide sequence: TGTGCCACCAGCACTACAGGGTTCTGGGGCGATGAGCAGTTCTTC.

The chain uses TRBV20-1 and TRBJ2-7, with D unresolved. The J call is in doubt because the DNA end fits TRBJ2-1 better. This CDR3 comprises 15 residues. Per germline, CDR1 DFQATT and CDR2 SNEGSKA (reference sequence). The CDR3 is CSATPSDLRLTEQFF. DNA of the CDR3: TGCAGTGCTACCCCTTCCGACCTTCGTTTAACGGAGCAGTTCTTC.

This chain connects TRBV29-1 to TRBJ2-5, with 7 bases lining up with TRBD1. The CDR3 spans 13 residues. The trim removed 8 bases at V and 4 bases at J, leaving 10 bases unmatched. Germline CDR1 and CDR2: SQVTM and ANQGSEA. The CDR3 sequence: CSSFGRGLETQYF. CDR3 coding DNA: TGCAGCTCTTTCGGTAGGGGGCTAGAGACCCAGTACTTC.

The genes are TRBV20-1 and TRBJ1-4; tentative D call: TRBD1 (5 bases). This CDR3 is built from 13 residues. The V end was cut by 3 bases, the J end by 8 bases, with 13 bases between. Looked up from germline, CDR1 is DFQATT and CDR2 is SNEGSKA (reference sequence). DNA of the CDR3: TGCAGTGCTAGGGGTCAGGGTCGGGAAAAACTGTTTTTT. This gives the protein CSARGQGREKLFF.

This clonotype occurred many times. This rearrangement joins TRBV5-1 to TRBJ1-6, with 10 bases matching TRBD1. Germline assignment: CDR1 SGHRS and CDR2 YFSETQ. The CDR3 totals 16 residues. J gave up 8 bases and V 0 bases, and 5 bases lay outside the gene matches. The CDR3 here is CASSLARTGGYSPLHF. Here the CDR3 DNA reads TGCGCCAGCAGCTTGGCGAGGACAGGGGGTTATTCACCCCTCCACTTT.

This clonotype appeared many times. The rearrangement uses TRBV14 and TRBJ2-2, with D unclear. Per germline, CDR1 SGHDN and CDR2 FVKESK. CDR3 size: 16 residues. Trimming left V 0 bases short and J 4 bases short, with 12 bases between. DNA of the CDR3: TGTGCCAGCAGCCAAGATATAGGACGGGCCACCGGGGAGCTGTTTTTT. It encodes CASSQDIGRATGELFF.

The genes are TRBV7-8 and TRBJ2-7; 8 bases are a match to TRBD2. Germline V CDR1 and CDR2: SGHVS, FQNEAQ. The CDR3 extends over 15 amino acids. V was pared by 5 bases and J by 6 bases, with 12 bases of the junction left unmatched. The CDR3 loop reads CASSPEGGRWSEQYF. Here the CDR3 DNA reads TGTGCCAGCAGCCCGGAAGGCGGGAGGTGGAGCGAGCAGTACTTC.

In its sample, this clonotype was seen many times. The gene calls are TRBV25-1 and TRBJ1-1; D might be TRBD1 (5 bases). Trimming left V 4 bases short and J 6 bases short, with 15 bases between. The CDR3 extends over 14 amino acids. Per the germline V gene, CDR1 is MGHDK and CDR2 is SYGVNS. The CDR3 DNA reads TGTGCCAGCAGTGGGCTTGGGACCGTCGCTGAAGCTTTCTTT. Amino acid sequence: CASSGLGTVAEAFF.

The chain combines TRBV19 with TRBJ2-1; D might be TRBD1 (6 bases). Germline values: CDR1 LNHDA, CDR2 SQIVND (reference sequence). CDR3 length: 15 residues. V was cut by 5 bases and J by 11 bases, with 22 bases left in between. The CDR3 reads CASSRYRVEGDQQFF. DNA of the CDR3: TGTGCCAGTAGTCGATACAGGGTCGAAGGGGACCAGCAGTTCTTC.

V gene TRBV20-1 combines with J gene TRBJ1-2; TRBD1 aligns across 7 bases. Germline V CDR1 and CDR2: DFQATT, SNEGSKA (reference sequence). The trim removed 1 base at V and 4 bases at J, leaving 6 bases unmatched. The CDR3 loop spans 14 amino acids. CDR3 in DNA: TGCAGTGCTAGAGTGACAGGGAGGGTCTATGGCTACACCTTC. Its translation: CSARVTGRVYGYTF.

In this sample, this clonotype turned up a few times. The CDR3 sequence is CAPRTGMGNSPLHF. CDR3 sequence (DNA): TGTGCCCCACGGACAGGCATGGGGAATTCACCCCTCCACTTT. V is TRBV30 and J is TRBJ1-6; 7 nucleotides agree with TRBD1. Germline CDR1 is GTSNPN and CDR2 is SVGIG (reference sequence). The V gene end was trimmed by 8 bases and the J gene end by 7 bases; junction bases not matched to a gene: 11. There are 14 residues in the CDR3.

This clonotype was picked up many times. J is TRBJ2-3 and V is TRBV5-1, with 7 bases that match TRBD1. Looked up from germline, CDR1 is SGHRS and CDR2 is YFSETQ. The CDR3 consists of 14 residues. The ends lost 8 bases at V and 4 bases at J; junction bases unmatched: 10. CDR3 coding DNA: TGCGCCAGTCAGGACAGGCGAGGTTCAGATACGCAGTATTTT. Translated: CASQDRRGSDTQYF.

In this sample, this clonotype turned up a few times. The chain recombines TRBV7-8 with TRBJ2-5, with D possibly being TRBD2 (6 bases). CDR3 length equals 12 residues. V was pared by 10 bases and J by 2 bases, with 11 bases between. Germline V CDR1 and CDR2: SGHVS, FQNEAQ. The CDR3 here is CATEGLQETQYF. CDR3 DNA sequence: TGTGCCACCGAGGGACTTCAAGAGACCCAGTACTTC. Complete variable domain (other parts from reference TRBV7-8 and TRBJ2-5): GAGVSQSPRYKVAKRGQDVALRCDPISGHVSLFWYQQALGQGPEFLTYFQNEAQLDKSGLPSDRFFAERPEGSVSTLKIQRTQQEDSAVYLCATEGLQETQYFGPGTRLLVL.

A remark on this clonotype: Sequence at one end of the junction differs from germline and may be a read error. The V gene is TRBV6-1, the J gene TRBJ2-7; the D is unclear. This CDR3 spans 14 amino acids. Germline V gene sequence: CDR1 MNHNS, CDR2 SASEGT. CDR3 coding DNA: TGTGCCGGCAGTCCACATTCGAGGCCCGACGAGCAGTACTTC. Its translation is CAGSPHSRPDEQYF.

The V and J genes are TRBV9 and TRBJ2-1, with D maybe TRBD2 (5 bases). The germline CDR1 and CDR2 sequences are SGDLS and YYNGEE. The CDR3 contains 14 residues. V gave up 1 base and J gave up 6 bases, with 11 bases separating them. In DNA form, the CDR3 reads TGTGCCAGCAGCGTATACGGGATGGGCAATGAGCAGTTCTTC. It encodes CASSVYGMGNEQFF. Full variable domain (outside the CDR3, taken from reference TRBV9 and TRBJ2-1): DSGVTQTPKHLITATGQRVTLRCSPRSGDLSVYWYQQSLDQGLQFLIQYYNGEERAKGNILERFSAQQFPDLHSELNLSSLELGDSALYFCASSVYGMGNEQFFGPGTRLTVL.